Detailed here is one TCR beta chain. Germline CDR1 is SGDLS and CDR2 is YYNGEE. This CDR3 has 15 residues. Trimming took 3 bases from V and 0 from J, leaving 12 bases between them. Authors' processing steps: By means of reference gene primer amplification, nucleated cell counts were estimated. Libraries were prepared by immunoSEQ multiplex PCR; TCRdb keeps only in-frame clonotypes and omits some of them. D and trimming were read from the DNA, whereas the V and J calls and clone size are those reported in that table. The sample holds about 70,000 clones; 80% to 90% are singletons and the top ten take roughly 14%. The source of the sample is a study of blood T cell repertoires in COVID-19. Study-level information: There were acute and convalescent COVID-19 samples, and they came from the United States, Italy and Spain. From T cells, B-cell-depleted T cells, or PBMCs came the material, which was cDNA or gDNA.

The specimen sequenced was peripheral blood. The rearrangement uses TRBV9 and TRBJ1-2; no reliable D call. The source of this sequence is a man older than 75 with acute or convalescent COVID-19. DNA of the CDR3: TGTGCCAGCAGCGCCCCGGGGTCCGCTAACTATGGCTACACCTTC. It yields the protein CASSAPGSANYGYTF. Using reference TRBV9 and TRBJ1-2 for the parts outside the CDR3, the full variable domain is DSGVTQTPKHLITATGQRVTLRCSPRSGDLSVYWYQQSLDQGLQFLIQYYNGEERAKGNILERFSAQQFPDLHSELNLSSLELGDSALYFCASSAPGSANYGYTFGSGTRLTVV.